What follows are 6 T cell receptor beta chains derived from one specimen sequenced in a study of OX40 agonist ivuxolimab in advanced cancers. Clones were read by immunoSEQ multiplex PCR, and TCRdb kept only the in-frame ones, dropping some. Of some 60,000 clones in the sample, 91% are singletons; the top ten hold 13% to 15%. The sequencing used CD4+ or CD8+ T cells sorted from blood, collected in a trial of the OX40 agonist ivuxolimab. The origin of the receptors is an adult with an advanced solid tumor such as melanoma, head and neck, liver or kidney cancer.

V gene TRBV7-8 combines with J gene TRBJ2-7; 9 nucleotides line up with TRBD2. Losses at the gene ends were 4 bases for V and 3 bases for J; bases not matched to a gene: 7. This CDR3 spans 15 amino acids. Per germline, CDR1 SGHVS and CDR2 FQNEAQ. This chain's CDR3 is CASSYVAGALYEQYF. The CDR3 region has the DNA TGTGCCAGCAGCTACGTAGCGGGAGCTCTCTACGAGCAGTACTTC.

The chain recombines TRBV30 with TRBJ1-4; 7 bases map to TRBD1. From germline, CDR1 is GTSNPN and CDR2 SVGIG (reference sequence). With 4 bases clipped from V and 5 bases from J, the junction kept 7 bases outside the gene matches. The CDR3 contains 14 residues. This CDR3 is CAWTPPGQNEKLFF. CDR3 coding DNA: TGTGCCTGGACTCCTCCGGGACAGAATGAAAAACTGTTTTTT.

The rearrangement joins TRBV9 to TRBJ2-5; 9 bases are shared with TRBD1. Germline V CDR1 and CDR2: SGDLS, YYNGEE. This CDR3 comprises 15 residues. Germline trimming cut 3 bases from V and 5 bases from J; bases unmatched to any gene: 8. The CDR3, as DNA: TGTGCCAGCAGCGCACAGGGGGCCCGCCCGGAGACCCAGTACTTC. It encodes CASSAQGARPETQYF.

The chain couples TRBV7-2 to TRBJ1-3; the D is unclear. Germline-derived CDR1 and CDR2 are SGHTA and FQGNSA. The V and J ends lost 1 base and 3 bases respectively, with 13 bases between them. The CDR3 contains 16 residues. The CDR3 is CASSLVGRFFGNTIYF. CDR3 nucleotide sequence: TGTGCCAGCAGCTTAGTTGGCAGGTTCTTTGGAAACACCATATATTTT.

As to this clone: This CDR3 is also generated by other DNA sequences in the sample. The CDR3 here is CSVARGGGDTQYF. The CDR3 bases are TGCAGCGTTGCTCGGGGAGGGGGGGATACGCAGTATTTT. The rearrangement uses TRBV29-1 and TRBJ2-3, with D tentatively TRBD2 (7 bases). With 4 bases removed from V and 6 bases from J, the gap between germline ends came to 14 bases. Germline V lookup: CDR1 SQVTM, CDR2 ANQGSEA. There are 13 residues in the CDR3.

The chain recombines TRBV4-3 with TRBJ2-5; possible D gene TRBD1, 5 bases. The last part of the DNA fits TRBJ2-7 better; the J call may be wrong. Germline CDR1 reads LGHNA; CDR2 reads YSLEER. CDR3 size: 19 residues. The DNA of the CDR3 is TGCGCCAGCAGCCCAGGGTATATATGGGGCACGCCCCCCTCCTACGAGCAGTACTTC. Its translation is CASSPGYIWGTPPSYEQYF.